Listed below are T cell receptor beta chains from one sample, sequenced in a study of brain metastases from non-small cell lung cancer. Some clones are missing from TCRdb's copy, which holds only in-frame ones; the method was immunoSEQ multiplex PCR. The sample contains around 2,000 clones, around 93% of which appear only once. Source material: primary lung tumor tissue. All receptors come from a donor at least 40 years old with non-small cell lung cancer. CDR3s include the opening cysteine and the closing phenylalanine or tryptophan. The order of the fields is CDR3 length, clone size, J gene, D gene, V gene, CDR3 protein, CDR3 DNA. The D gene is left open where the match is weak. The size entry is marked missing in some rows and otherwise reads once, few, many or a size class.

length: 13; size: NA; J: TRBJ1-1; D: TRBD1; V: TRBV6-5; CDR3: CASRLTGDTEAFF; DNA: TGTGCCAGCAGATTGACAGGGGACACTGAAGCTTTCTTT
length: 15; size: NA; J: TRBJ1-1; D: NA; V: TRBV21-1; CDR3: CASSTPKQGHTEAFF; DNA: TGTGCCAGCAGCACTCCTAAACAGGGGCACACTGAAGCTTTCTTT
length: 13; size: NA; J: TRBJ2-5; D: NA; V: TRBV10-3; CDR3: CAISEETQETQYF; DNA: TGTGCCATCAGTGAGGAGACCCAAGAGACCCAGTACTTC
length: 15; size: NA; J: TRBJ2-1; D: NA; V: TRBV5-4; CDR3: CASRDGLSSYNEQFF; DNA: TGTGCCAGCAGGGACGGACTTAGCTCCTACAATGAGCAGTTCTTC
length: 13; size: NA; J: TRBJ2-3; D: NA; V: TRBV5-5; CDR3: CASSRKGTDTQYF; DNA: TGTGCCAGCAGCCGAAAGGGCACAGATACGCAGTATTTT
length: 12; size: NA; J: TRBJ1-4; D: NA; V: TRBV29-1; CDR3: CSVEAANEKLFF; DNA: TGCAGCGTTGAGGCCGCTAATGAAAAACTGTTTTTT
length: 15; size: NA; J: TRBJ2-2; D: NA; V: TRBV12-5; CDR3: CASAARDGNTGELFF; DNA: TGTGCTAGTGCGGCTAGGGACGGGAACACCGGGGAGCTGTTTTTT
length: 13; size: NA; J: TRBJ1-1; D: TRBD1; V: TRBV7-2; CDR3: CASSLGQGAEAFF; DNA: TGTGCCAGCAGCTTAGGTCAGGGGGCTGAAGCTTTCTTT
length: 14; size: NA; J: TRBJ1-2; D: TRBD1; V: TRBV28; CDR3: CASSERTGDYGYTF; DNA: TGTGCCAGCAGTGAGAGGACAGGAGACTATGGCTACACCTTC
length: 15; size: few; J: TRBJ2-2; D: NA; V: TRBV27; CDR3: CASSFFTGYTGELFF; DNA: TGTGCCAGCAGTTTTTTCACAGGGTACACCGGGGAGCTGTTTTTT
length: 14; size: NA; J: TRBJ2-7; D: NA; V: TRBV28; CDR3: CASSLFRQSHEQYF; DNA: TGTGCCAGCAGTTTATTTCGGCAGTCCCACGAGCAGTACTTC
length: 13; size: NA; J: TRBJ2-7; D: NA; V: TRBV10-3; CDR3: CAISQPATYEQYF; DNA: TGTGCCATCAGCCAACCTGCGACCTACGAGCAGTACTTC
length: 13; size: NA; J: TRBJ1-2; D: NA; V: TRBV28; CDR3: CASSFGTNYGYTF; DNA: TGTGCCAGCAGTTTTGGTACTAACTATGGCTATACCTTC
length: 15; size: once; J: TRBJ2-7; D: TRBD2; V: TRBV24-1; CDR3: CATSGGSGGDYEQYF; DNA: TGTGCCACCAGTGGGGGGAGCGGGGGAGACTACGAGCAGTACTTC
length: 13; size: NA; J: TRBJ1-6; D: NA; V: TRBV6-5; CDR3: CASSFEGSSPLHF; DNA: TGTGCCAGCAGTTTCGAAGGATCCTCACCCCTCCACTTT